This TCR beta chain was sequenced during a study of blood T cell repertoires in COVID-19. Background on the study: Sources were T cells, B-cell-depleted T cells, or PBMCs; the material itself was cDNA or gDNA.

Source study methods: Amplification of reference gene primers provided the estimated nucleated cell counts. The protocol was immunoSEQ multiplex PCR, while the TCRdb copy is restricted to in-frame clones and leaves out a portion. V and J calls and clone size come straight from that table; D and trimming were deduced from the DNA. The table records almost 200,000 clones, 86% of them present only once. This clone was counted once. The CDR3 is 14 residues long. After removal of 3 bases from V and 13 bases from J, the junction contained 7 bases not matched to a gene. Germline V gives CDR1 WNHNN, CDR2 SYGVQD (reference sequence).

The rearrangement links TRBV10-1 to TRBJ2-1, with 12 nucleotides matching TRBD2. The specimen sequenced was peripheral blood. This sequence was found in a woman between 65 and 79 years old with acute or convalescent COVID-19. This chain's CDR3 is CASSEGLAGGRQFF. The CDR3 DNA follows: TGCGCCAGCAGTGAAGGTCTAGCGGGGGGGCGCCAGTTCTTC.